This entry describes one T cell receptor beta chain. Its antigen is unknown. No much larger clone is present one base from it, and per-base qualities are unavailable. As encoded in the germline V gene, CDR1 is MDHEN while CDR2 is SYDVKM. At the junction V is shortened by 3 bases and J by 6 bases; bases outside the gene matches: 1. The CDR3 runs 12 residues from the cysteine to the phenylalanine. The kept DNA is CDR3 alone, 36 bases in frame from the first base. The data originate from a study of cytomegalovirus exposure and HLA in healthy donors (dated by TCRdb to about 2017). Background for the entire study: An earlier analysis of roughly 500 of the donors reported 250 to 300 Gb of sequence data and about 100 million unique TCR beta sequences from 150 million to 200 million T cells. The number of donors typed differed by locus, with roughly 620-630 for A, B, C, DRB1 and DQB1, roughly 550 for DQA1, some 570 for DPA1, and 450 to 480 for DPB1. Across some 400 genotyped donors of the cohort, an average of about 240,000 unique TCR beta nucleotide sequences per donor were sequenced, and roughly 20% of those sequences were non-productive. Several DR-DQ haplotypes were treated as single units for association and clustering because of strong linkage in the cohort. In an earlier analysis of 587 of the donors, high-throughput TCR beta sequencing was used to judge whether each TCR beta V gene segment behaved as functional or pseudogenic. All discovery cohort repertoires had been generated on a single sequencing platform. The later analysis used no new phenotypic data to find candidate immune exposures, relying instead on TCR beta sequences and their occurrence across donors. In a later genetic analysis, genome-wide SNP genotypes for about three fifths of the roughly 670 donors were used, and that subset was treated as a discovery cohort. An early release covering more than 500 HLA-typed donors comprised about 300 gigabases of sequencing data and some 79 million unique TCR sequences. To predict cytomegalovirus infection status, the study brought together high-throughput TCR immunosequencing, statistical association of individual TCRs with disease status, and machine learning. Using immunosequencing, the study profiled T cell repertoires from roughly 650 subjects and related those repertoires to cytomegalovirus serostatus. The study was designed to test whether signatures of past pathogen exposure could be identified by cataloging public T cell receptors. In a later analysis, previously published TCR beta repertoires from some 640 donors were re-analyzed and high-resolution HLA genotyping was added so that TCR occurrence patterns could be studied. Donor age, sex, ethnicity and CMV serostatus were compiled alongside the repertoire data. A separate validation cohort of 90 to 150 different subjects was used in addition to the roughly 670-subject first cohort. The genetic ancestry cluster associated with self-reported Caucasian donors included roughly four fifths of the approximately 400 genotyped donors. Class I and class II HLA loci were covered by the typing at four-digit resolution. Broad study findings and their caveats: A total of 164 TCR beta chains were listed by the study as associated with cytomegalovirus. A group of highly shared sequence variants was considered likely to be a technical artifact of the sequencing pipeline. A further reported finding was that TCR beta sequences accurately predicted the HLA-A and HLA-B alleles for most subjects in the first cohort. While some public TCRs were present in many individuals, most TCR sequences turned up only very rarely across donors. In an earlier analysis of around 600 of the donors, most TCR beta V segments appeared in productive rearrangements about 87% or about 30% of the time, broadly matching IMGT annotations. Some IMGT-functional V segments, including TRBV6-2 and TRBV6-3, could not be distinguished by the 87-base-pair reads and were therefore excluded. Around 16 rarely observed V segments, including chromosome 9 orphons, were excluded from the earlier analysis of some 590 of the donors because counts were too low. According to a later analysis, most CMV-associated TCR beta chains appeared to be HLA-restricted, and the HLA associations seemed to be driven largely by CMV exposure. A later genetic analysis reported fewer N-insertions in productive TCRs among donors in an Asian-associated ancestry cluster than the roughly 720-donor mean. For the cohort, immune exposure information was limited to CMV serostatus. In a later analysis, TCR association rates were found to vary across HLA loci, with the most associated TCRs seen for DRB1 alleles and the fewest for HLA-C alleles. When HLA alleles, especially DR and DQ, strongly co-occurred, TCR associations were difficult to assign to individual alleles. An association between a missense DCLRE1C variant and V-gene and J-gene trimming of TCR beta chains was found in a later genetic analysis and replicated in an independent cohort. In a later analysis, HLA-associated TCR beta chains were found to be more clonally expanded and to have lower generation probabilities than equally common non-associated chains. Specific HLA alleles were associated with 15,000 to 20,000 TCR beta sequences at a false discovery rate of 0.05 in a later analysis. The cohort was sequenced for TCR beta chains only, and without alpha or paired-chain data the features that could be detected were limited. Because HLA typing was missing for some donors at each locus, association tests included only the typed subset. It was suggested by the authors that the approach could potentially be generalized to other disease states and immunological phenotypes. Linkage disequilibrium might explain the correlated functional status among segregating V segments, but an unknown experimental factor could not be ruled out. A few of the identified cytomegalovirus-associated TCR beta chains were confirmed in vitro to be specific for cytomegalovirus antigens. A later analysis reported that several top co-occurrence clusters appeared linked to parvovirus B19, influenza, CMV and Epstein-Barr virus. In both the original and validation cohorts, the classifier was reported to diagnose cytomegalovirus status with high specificity and sensitivity. Roughly uniform sequencing depth across donors was assumed in presence/absence analyses, although this assumption may not hold.

Preparation of the library involved the immunoSEQ multiplex PCR assay. The multiplex PCR relied on a mix of 60 forward primers for TCR Vbeta segments and 13 reverse primers for TCR Jbeta segments. The CDR3 region of rearranged TCR beta genes was amplified from genomic DNA with a multiplex PCR assay. On the Illumina HiSeq System, the amplified TCR beta libraries were sequenced as 87-base-pair reads. On the study's bioinformatics: In a later analysis, tens of millions of unique TCR beta chains were counted across the approximately 620 repertoires, and roughly 11 million of these chains were shared by at least two donors. To remove PCR and sequencing errors, raw reads were error-corrected and collapsed into unique sequences using a nearest-neighbor algorithm that merged closely related sequences. To assign V, D and J gene segments, CDR3 sequences were aligned to IMGT reference sequences. For a sequence to be retained, a match of at least six nucleotides was required to both a V gene segment and a J gene segment. Rearrangements were classified as productive when the CDR3 lacked stop codons and remained in frame with V and J, and all other rearrangements were classified as non-productive. CDR3 was defined by IMGT convention, running from the second conserved V-encoded cysteine to the conserved J-encoded phenylalanine. The earlier analysis of 550 to 650 of the donors excluded any sequence lacking an unambiguous match to a single V gene segment. In an earlier analysis of about 590 of the donors, a V segment was called functional when productive rearrangements were above 56.7%, and segregating when the standard deviation between donors exceeded 5%. A statistical classification framework was built to diagnose cytomegalovirus status from the catalog of TCR beta chain sequences. In a later analysis, V and J genes were assigned by comparing TCR nucleotide sequences against IMGT/GENE-DB human TR gene sequences. The TCRdist pipeline was used in a later analysis to assign CDR3 sequences and most-parsimonious VDJ recombination scenarios. In a later analysis, each TCR beta chain was defined by its CDR3 amino acid sequence together with its V-gene family, and reads lacking a unique V-gene family were excluded. To address suspected cross-contamination and a sequencing artifact, a later analysis removed 550 to 750 highly shared, low-generation-probability nucleotide sequences. A later analysis calculated a clonal expansion index for each public chain from normalized within-repertoire ranks of inferred template counts. A later analysis computed generation probabilities with a VDJ recombination model fitted to out-of-frame rearrangements, and checked the results against IGoR. In a later analysis, hypergeometric tests were used to score TCR-TCR, TCR-HLA and TCR-CMV co-occurrence, with a repertoire-size bias correction applied to TCR pairs. To estimate false discovery rates, a later analysis permuted the HLA or CMV assignments 20 times. In a later analysis, co-occurring TCRs were grouped using DBSCAN, with TCRdist sequence similarity added in when clustering inside HLA-allele-positive subsets. For co-occurrence clustering, repertoires with fewer than 30,000 or more than 120,000 public chains were excluded, along with five or six repertoires with anomalous nucleotide sharing. TCRdb retrieved this table from immuneACCESS and kept in-frame rearrangements only. Not all clones are present; in checked studies, unresolved V genes account for under half, and no reason is known for the remainder. V, J and clone size are taken as reported in that table, and D and trimming were inferred from the DNA itself. For this sample there are about 130,000 clones; approximately 85% appear just once. The ten top clones hold about 6.7% of the sample.

The cohort consisted of some 670 healthy bone marrow donors. All cohort members were sampled while nominally healthy, although unrecorded immune exposures were likely present. The donor was CMV seropositive and belonged to the group of 250 to 300 seropositive cohort members. A peripheral blood sample was provided by each donor, and peripheral blood mononuclear cells were used for TCR beta sequencing. Genomic DNA extraction from the blood cell samples was performed with the Qiagen DNeasy Blood Extraction Kit. This chain joins TRBV28 to TRBJ2-7, with TRBD1 identical over 8 junction bases. Sequenced material: PBMCs. The receptor was derived from a woman aged 25 to 39 in good health and CMV-seropositive. The bases read TGTGCCAGCAGTTTGACAGGGGTCGAGCAGTACTTC. It translates to CASSLTGVEQYF.